These T cell receptor beta chains were read from a single sample in a study of T cell repertoires in cytomegalovirus infection. One entry per CDR3 protein, called by TCRdb with MiXCR from the reads. The sample holds 150,000 to 200,000 distinct CDR3 sequences; about a sixth are singletons and the top ten take about 25%. The sample taken for sequencing was CD8+ T cells from PBMCs. The source is a human donor in good health (CMV status not recorded). Some clones in this sample may be carry-over from other donors' samples. Each CDR3 is given with its conserved first and last residue. A D gene is named only where the DNA matches it firmly. Clone size is given for some rows only: seen once, a few or many times, or a class if the clone is expanded.

d_gene,v_gene,j_gene,abundance,CDR3aa,CDR3nt
NA,TRBV6-4,TRBJ1-6,NA,CASSDSGMPPLHF,TGTGCCAGCAGTGACTCGGGGATGCCACCCCTCCACTTT
TRBD1,TRBV7-2,TRBJ2-7,NA,CASSWTGYEQYF,TGTGCCAGCAGCTGGACAGGCTACGAGCAGTACTTC
TRBD1,TRBV5-1,TRBJ2-3,NA,CASSFRGQGSTDTQYF,TGCGCCAGCAGCTTCCGTGGACAGGGGAGCACAGATACGCAGTATTTT
NA,TRBV15,TRBJ2-5,NA,CATTTRGLRSTQTQYF,TGTGCCACCACCACCCGGGGACTTAGGTCTACGCAGACCCAGTACTTC
NA,TRBV7-6,TRBJ1-1,many,CASSVGEMNTEAFF,TGTGCCAGCAGCGTAGGGGAGATGAACACTGAAGCTTTCTTT
NA,TRBV25-1,TRBJ1-2,NA,CASSVWVPESYGYTF,TGTGCCAGCAGTGTTTGGGTCCCCGAATCCTATGGCTACACCTTC
NA,TRBV28,TRBJ2-5,few,CASTFKRETQYF,TGTGCCAGCACGTTCAAGCGAGAGACCCAGTACTTC
NA,TRBV20-1,TRBJ1-1,few,CSAFGSVNTEAFF,TGCAGTGCTTTCGGTTCGGTGAACACTGAAGCTTTCTTT
NA,TRBV15,TRBJ1-4,NA,CATSRDRGDQKLFF,TGTGCCACCAGCAGAGATCGCGGGGATCAAAAACTGTTTTTT
NA,TRBV9,TRBJ2-1,few,CASSRRTDEQFF,TGTGCCAGCAGCAGACGGACAGATGAGCAGTTCTTC
NA,TRBV9,TRBJ1-1,few,CASSVAELDTEAFF,TGTGCCAGCAGCGTAGCTGAGTTGGACACTGAAGCTTTCTTT
TRBD2,TRBV6-5,TRBJ2-2,NA,CASSYSPDEAGVYTGELFF,TGTGCCAGCAGTTACTCCCCAGATGAAGCGGGGGTATACACCGGGGAGCTGTTTTTT
NA,TRBV15,TRBJ2-2,few,CATSRGAPTRTGELFF,TGTGCCACCAGCAGAGGGGCACCTACTAGAACCGGGGAGCTGTTTTTT
NA,TRBV27,TRBJ1-1,few,CASSPRTLNTEAFF,TGTGCCAGCAGTCCTAGAACACTGAACACTGAAGCTTTCTTT
NA,TRBV28,TRBJ1-2,NA,CATRAGGTPNYGYTF,TGTGCGACCCGGGCGGGGGGGACTCCTAACTATGGCTACACCTTC
NA,TRBV7-8,TRBJ1-1,many,CASSLEGTLNTEAFF,TGTGCCAGCAGCTTAGAGGGGACACTGAACACTGAAGCTTTCTTT
NA,TRBV27,TRBJ2-2,NA,CASGKENTGELFF,TGTGCCAGCGGGAAAGAAAACACCGGGGAGCTGTTTTTT
NA,TRBV28,TRBJ1-2,NA,CASVVRNGGGGRQGYTF,TGTGCCAGCGTCGTCCGCAACGGGGGCGGGGGCCGGCAGGGCTACACCTTC
NA,TRBV12-3/TRBV12-4,TRBJ2-7,NA,CASSFGPEQYF,TGTGCCAGCAGTTTTGGGCCCGAGCAGTACTTC
NA,TRBV12-3/TRBV12-4,TRBJ1-4,NA,CASSFGRLATNEKLFF,TGTGCCAGCAGTTTTGGACGGCTTGCAACTAATGAAAAACTGTTTTTT
TRBD1,TRBV7-2,TRBJ1-4,many,CASSRQGAPSEKLFF,TGTGCCAGCAGCCGACAGGGGGCGCCGAGTGAAAAACTGTTTTTT
NA,TRBV29-1,TRBJ2-3,few,CSAWFTDTQYF,TGCAGCGCTTGGTTCACAGATACGCAGTATTTT
NA,TRBV7-9,TRBJ1-2,NA,CASSPTDGYGYTF,TGTGCCAGCAGCCCGACAGACGGCTATGGCTACACCTTC
TRBD1,TRBV6-4,TRBJ2-3,few,CASSTSGQPSDTQYF,TGTGCCAGCAGCACGTCGGGACAGCCCTCAGATACGCAGTATTTT
NA,TRBV7-2,TRBJ2-7,many,CASSLRGQKGYEQYF,TGTGCCAGCAGCCTCCGGGGCCAGAAGGGGTACGAGCAGTACTTC
NA,TRBV7-6,TRBJ2-1,few,CASSYRDDEQFF,TGTGCCAGCAGCTACAGGGACGATGAGCAGTTCTTC
TRBD2,TRBV13,TRBJ2-3,few,CASSLTPSGGGITDTQYF,TGTGCCAGCAGCTTGACCCCTAGCGGGGGTGGTATCACAGATACGCAGTATTTT
NA,TRBV28,TRBJ2-7,NA,CASSFPGTFYEQYF,TGTGCCAGCAGTTTCCCCGGGACATTCTACGAGCAGTACTTC
NA,TRBV28,TRBJ1-1,NA,CASSYPTVNTEAFF,TGTGCCAGCAGTTACCCCACCGTGAACACTGAAGCTTTCTTT
NA,TRBV5-6,TRBJ2-1,NA,CASSSVQYNEQFF,TGTGCCAGCAGCTCAGTCCAGTACAATGAGCAGTTCTTC
NA,TRBV12-5,TRBJ1-1,few,CASGLAGIGEAFF,TGTGCTAGTGGTTTAGCGGGGATCGGAGAAGCTTTCTTT
NA,TRBV15,TRBJ1-2,NA,CATSSGTNLYGYTF,TGTGCCACCAGCAGCGGGACAAACCTTTATGGCTACACCTTC
NA,TRBV7-9,TRBJ2-1,NA,CASSLVAVYNEQFF,TGTGCCAGCAGCTTAGTGGCCGTCTACAATGAGCAGTTCTTC
NA,TRBV10-3,TRBJ2-7,NA,CAISPTATDYEQYF,TGTGCCATCAGTCCGACCGCCACGGACTACGAGCAGTACTTC
NA,TRBV7-2,TRBJ2-7,NA,CASSEASGLYYEQYF,TGTGCCAGCAGCGAGGCCTCGGGCCTATACTACGAGCAGTACTTC
NA,TRBV4-3,TRBJ1-4,NA,CASSQEMGNEKLFF,TGCGCCAGCAGTCAGGAGATGGGGAATGAAAAACTGTTTTTT
TRBD1,TRBV6-2/TRBV6-3,TRBJ1-5,few,CASSSGTGGNQPQHF,TGTGCCAGCAGTTCCGGGACAGGGGGCAATCAGCCCCAGCATTTT
NA,TRBV7-2,TRBJ2-7,few,CASSGGGTAPYEQYF,TGTGCCAGCAGCGGGGGAGGGACAGCCCCCTACGAGCAGTACTTC
NA,TRBV6-6,TRBJ2-7,NA,CASSPVRQGHYEQYF,TGTGCCAGCAGCCCGGTCCGGCAGGGCCACTACGAGCAGTACTTC
NA,TRBV7-2,TRBJ1-2,few,CASSLITQAELYGYTF,TGTGCCAGCAGCTTAATAACCCAGGCTGAACTCTATGGCTACACCTTC
NA,TRBV12-3/TRBV12-4,TRBJ2-3,NA,CASSMGHSSTDTQYF,TGTGCCAGCAGCATGGGACACTCCTCCACAGATACGCAGTATTTT
TRBD1,TRBV12-3/TRBV12-4,TRBJ1-1,NA,CASLWGTGVNTEAFF,TGTGCCAGCCTATGGGGGACAGGGGTGAACACTGAAGCTTTCTTT
TRBD2,TRBV7-9,TRBJ2-1,NA,CASSPGGGVEQFF,TGTGCCAGCAGCCCTGGGGGGGGGGTTGAGCAGTTCTTC
NA,TRBV6-1,TRBJ1-3,few,CASSEQSGSITGNTIYF,TGTGCCAGCAGTGAACAATCAGGGTCCATAACAGGAAACACCATATATTTT
TRBD2,TRBV7-2,TRBJ2-3,few,CASSLKRGGTDTQYF,TGTGCCAGCAGCTTGAAGCGGGGAGGCACAGATACGCAGTATTTT
TRBD2,TRBV9,TRBJ2-3,few,CASSASGSTDTQYF,TGTGCCAGCAGCGCTAGCGGTAGCACAGATACGCAGTATTTT
NA,TRBV9,TRBJ2-1,NA,CASSAKREQFF,TGTGCCAGCAGCGCTAAGCGGGAGCAGTTCTTC
NA,TRBV28,TRBJ2-1,few,CASSPTRDAFSYNEQFF,TGTGCCAGCTCTCCCACCAGGGATGCCTTTTCCTACAATGAGCAGTTCTTC
NA,TRBV28,TRBJ2-3,few,CASSPDSLTQYF,TGTGCCAGCAGTCCCGACTCCCTTACGCAGTATTTT
TRBD2,TRBV6-1,TRBJ2-1,many,CASSEPAGGNPYNEQFF,TGTGCCAGCAGTGAACCAGCGGGAGGCAATCCTTACAATGAGCAGTTCTTC